Listed here is a single TCR beta chain. The data are from a study of blood T cells in healthy people across ages. For the study at large: For every two T cells, template switching captured about one barcoded beta molecule.

Germline V gives CDR1 SGHRS, CDR2 YFSETQ. The CDR3 consists of 15 residues. The V gene end was trimmed by 6 bases and the J gene end by 7 bases; junction bases not matched to a gene: 10. Primed by a sample-barcoded 5' primer and a J-beta primer mix, a second PCR proceeded for about 6 to 12 cycles. Per sample, CDR3-containing paired-end reads numbered at least 2.5 million. TCRdb called the 5' RACE reads again in MiXCR, with one record for every CDR3 protein. The sample carries over a million distinct CDR3 sequences, about 23% recorded once. The data were also submitted as part of a second study, on T cells of mothers and their children. As that report states: Sample barcodes and 2-4 random nucleotides were added by the M1S primer of the second PCR. Maternal samples each gave over 9.5 million TCR beta CDR3 reads, and child samples several million each.

Specimen: blood. The chain is built from TRBV5-1 and TRBJ2-2; TRBD1 matches 9 bases. This receptor was obtained from a girl aged 2-9 years in good health. As DNA, the CDR3 is TGCGCCAGCAACTCCGGGACAGGGCCTAACGGGGAGCTGTTTTTT. Translating gives CASNSGTGPNGELFF.